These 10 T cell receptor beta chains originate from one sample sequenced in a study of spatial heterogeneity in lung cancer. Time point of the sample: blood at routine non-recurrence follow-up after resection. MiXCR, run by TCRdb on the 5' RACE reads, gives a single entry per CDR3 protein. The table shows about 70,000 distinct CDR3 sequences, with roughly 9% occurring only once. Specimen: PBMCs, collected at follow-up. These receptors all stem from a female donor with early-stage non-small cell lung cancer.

CDR3 region: CASGRGWQMNTEAFF. In DNA form, the CDR3 reads TGTGCCAGCGGTAGGGGATGGCAAATGAACACTGAAGCTTTCTTT. The V gene is TRBV2, the J gene TRBJ1-1, with a tentative D call TRBD1 (5 bases). This CDR3 is 15 amino acids long. V gave up 8 bases and J gave up 0 bases, with 16 bases separating them. Germline loops: CDR1 SNHLY, CDR2 FYNNEI. The variable domain in full, with the rest retrieved from reference TRBV2 and TRBJ1-1, is EPEVTQTPSHQVTQMGQEVILRCVPISNHLYFYWYRQILGQKVEFLVSFYNNEISEKSEIFDDQFSVERPDGSNFTLKIRSTKLEDSAMYFCASGRGWQMNTEAFFGQGTRLTVV.

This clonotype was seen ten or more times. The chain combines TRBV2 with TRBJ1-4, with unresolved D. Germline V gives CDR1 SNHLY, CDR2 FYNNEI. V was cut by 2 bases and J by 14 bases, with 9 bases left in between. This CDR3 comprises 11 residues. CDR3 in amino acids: CASSEQSTLFF. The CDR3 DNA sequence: TGTGCCAGCAGTGAACAAAGTACGCTGTTTTTT.

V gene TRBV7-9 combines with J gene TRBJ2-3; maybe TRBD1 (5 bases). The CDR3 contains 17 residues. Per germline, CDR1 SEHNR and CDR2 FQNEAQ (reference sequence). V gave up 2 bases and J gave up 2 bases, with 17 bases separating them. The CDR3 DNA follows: TGTGCCAGCAGCTTATCTTCGGCAGGGTCGAACACAGATACGCAGTATTTT. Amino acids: CASSLSSAGSNTDTQYF.

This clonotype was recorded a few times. CDR3 sequence (DNA): TGTGCCAGCAGTGACGTAGGACAGGGAAATTGGTATGGCTACACCTTC. This translates into CASSDVGQGNWYGYTF. The chain recombines TRBV6-1 with TRBJ1-2; 8 bases agree with TRBD1. CDR3 size: 16 residues. Germline loops: CDR1 MNHNS, CDR2 SASEGT. Trimming removed 3 bases from V and 5 bases from J; junction bases left unmatched: 11.

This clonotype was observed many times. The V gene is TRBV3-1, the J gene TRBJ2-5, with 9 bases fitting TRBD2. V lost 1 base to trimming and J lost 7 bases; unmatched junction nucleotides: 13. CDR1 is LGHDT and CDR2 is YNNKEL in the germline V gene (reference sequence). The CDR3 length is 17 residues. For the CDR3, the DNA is TGTGCCAGCAGCCAAGGAGGGCTAGCGGGGACCTCCGGGACCCAGTACTTC. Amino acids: CASSQGGLAGTSGTQYF.

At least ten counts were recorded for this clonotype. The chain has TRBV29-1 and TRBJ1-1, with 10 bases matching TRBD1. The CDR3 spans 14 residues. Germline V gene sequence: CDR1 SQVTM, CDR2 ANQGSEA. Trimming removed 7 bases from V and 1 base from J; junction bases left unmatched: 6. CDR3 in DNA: TGCAGCGCCTCGGACAGGGGGACGAACACTGAAGCTTTCTTT. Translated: CSASDRGTNTEAFF.

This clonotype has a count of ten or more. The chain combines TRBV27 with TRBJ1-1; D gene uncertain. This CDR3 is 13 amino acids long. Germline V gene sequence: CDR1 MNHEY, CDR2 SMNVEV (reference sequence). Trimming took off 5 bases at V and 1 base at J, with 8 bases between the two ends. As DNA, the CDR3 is TGTGCCAGCAGTCCCCAATGGAACACTGAAGCTTTCTTT. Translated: CASSPQWNTEAFF.

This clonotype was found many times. The CDR3 sequence is CASSFGQVGNGYTF. The CDR3 DNA sequence: TGTGCCAGTAGTTTCGGACAGGTGGGCAATGGCTACACCTTC. This chain links TRBV19 with TRBJ1-2; TRBD1 aligns across 7 bases. Per germline, CDR1 LNHDA and CDR2 SQIVND (reference sequence). The V gene end was trimmed by 5 bases and the J gene end by 6 bases; junction bases not matched to a gene: 9. CDR3 length: 14 residues.

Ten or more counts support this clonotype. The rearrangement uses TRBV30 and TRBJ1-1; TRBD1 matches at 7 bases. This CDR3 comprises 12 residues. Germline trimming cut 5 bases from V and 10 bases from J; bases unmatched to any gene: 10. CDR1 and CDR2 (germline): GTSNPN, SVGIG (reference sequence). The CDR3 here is CAWAFVQGRAFF. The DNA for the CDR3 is TGTGCCTGGGCTTTCGTACAGGGGAGAGCTTTCTTT. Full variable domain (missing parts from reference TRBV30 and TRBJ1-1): SQTIHQWPATLVQPVGSPLSLECTVEGTSNPNLYWYRQAAGRGLQLLFYSVGIGQISSEVPQNLSASRPQDRQFILSSKKLLLSDSGFYLCAWAFVQGRAFFGQGTRLTVV.

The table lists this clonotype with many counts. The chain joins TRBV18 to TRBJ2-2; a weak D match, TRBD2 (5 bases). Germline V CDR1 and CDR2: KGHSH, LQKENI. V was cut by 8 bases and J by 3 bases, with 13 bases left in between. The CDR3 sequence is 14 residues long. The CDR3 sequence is CASPRGSHTGELFF. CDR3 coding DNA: TGTGCCAGCCCCCGAGGGTCCCACACCGGGGAGCTGTTTTTT.